A single sample gave rise to the 4 T cell receptor beta chains below, sequenced in a study of T cell responses to AZD1222 COVID-19 vaccine listed by TCRdb under 2021. Receptor libraries were prepared by the immunoSEQ multiplex PCR assay. What TCRdb holds here is the immuneACCESS table cut down to in-frame rearrangements. Part of the clones is not present; checked against another copy, under half of the missing clones reflect an unresolved V gene, and the others are unexplained. This sample comprises over 65,000 clones, 86% of them detected only once. Together, the top ten hold 6.5% to 7.5% of the sample. The meaning of the sample's time point label: baseline before first vaccination. The sequencing used peripheral blood, collected on day 0 of AZD1222 vaccination. The origin of the receptors is an adult in good health.

V and J are TRBV19 and TRBJ1-1, with 8 positions matching TRBD1. The CDR3 has 16 residues. The germline CDR1 and CDR2 sequences are LNHDA and SQIVND (reference sequence). With 4 bases clipped from V and 0 bases from J, the junction kept 7 bases outside the gene matches. The CDR3 region is CASSRPGQVMNTEAFF. The CDR3 bases are TGTGCCAGTAGTAGACCGGGACAGGTTATGAACACTGAAGCTTTCTTT.

The gene calls are TRBV4-3 and TRBJ2-2; tentatively, D is TRBD2 (6 bases). The CDR3 consists of 15 residues. Trimming took 2 bases from V and 5 from J, leaving 12 bases between them. Germline lookup yields CDR1 LGHNA and CDR2 YSLEER. Here the CDR3 DNA reads TGCGCCAGCAGCCAAACCGGGAGCTATACCGGGGAGCTGTTTTTT. This codes for CASSQTGSYTGELFF.

The chain joins TRBV11-2 to TRBJ2-5; 12 bases are a match to TRBD1. CDR1 is SGHAT and CDR2 is FQNNGV in the germline V gene. Losses at the gene ends were 5 bases for V and 2 bases for J; bases not matched to a gene: 6. The CDR3 runs to 16 residues. The CDR3 loop is CASSALGQGAQETQYF. In DNA, the CDR3 is TGTGCCAGCAGCGCCCTGGGACAGGGGGCTCAAGAGACCCAGTACTTC.

This clone has only a few counts. This chain uses TRBV7-2 with TRBJ2-3, with TRBD2 matching 8 bases. The germline CDR1 and CDR2 sequences are SGHTA and FQGNSA. This CDR3 is 17 amino acids long. V trimming: 3 bases; J trimming: 2 bases; junction bases outside the gene matches: 10. CDR3: CASSFRRTSQTTDTQYF. CDR3 sequence (DNA): TGTGCCAGCAGCTTTCGCCGGACTAGCCAAACCACAGATACGCAGTATTTT.